This T cell receptor (beta chain) was observed in a study of T cells after yellow fever vaccination. Regarding the study as a whole: Detected again after the booster were most primary-vaccination clones, at 96% CD4 and 88% CD8. Contamination of FACS-sorted repertoires by abundant clonotypes from the bulk population could occur. The study found a weaker secondary response that peaked faster, day 5 versus 15.

This clonotype showed up many times. Its antigen remains unidentified. As TCR cDNA was made by 5'RACE template switching, a universal primer site and UMIs were added. MiXCR, run by TCRdb on the 5' RACE reads, gives a single entry per CDR3 protein. This table has around 310,000 distinct CDR3 sequences, around 3.9% appearing once. Per germline, CDR1 SEHNR and CDR2 FQNEAQ (reference sequence). The V end was cut by 6 bases, the J end by 1 base, with 21 bases between. This CDR3 is built from 17 residues. Sequences were derived from PBMCs, sampled on the day of the yellow fever booster vaccination. V gene TRBV7-9 combines with J gene TRBJ2-5; a weak D match, TRBD1 (7 bases). This TCR was recovered from a man between 18 and 35 years old who received the YFV17D yellow fever vaccine. The DNA of the CDR3 is TGTGCCAGCAGACCCATCGCAGGGGGGAGAGGCCAAGAGACCCAGTACTTC. Protein sequence: CASRPIAGGRGQETQYF.